This TCR beta chain appears in the sequencing data of a study of regulatory T cells in long-lasting Graves disease. Study information: Positive TSH receptor antibodies alongside over 5 years of antithyroid drugs were what marked Graves' disease as persistent. Findings of the study overall: Newly diagnosed Graves' patients exceeded persistent ones in TCR diversity. Persistent patients had a count of shared public clonotypes (about 2,700) that exceeded that of new patients (around 970).

The CDR3 covers 13 residues. CDR1 MNHEY and CDR2 SMNVEV come from the germline V gene (reference sequence). The V gene lost 7 bases and the J gene lost 5 bases, with 15 bases spanning the gap. Both iRepertoire HTBI primers and Arm-PCR of CDR3 regions were used to build the TCR beta libraries. TCRdb reanalysed the multiplex PCR reads using MiXCR and keeps one entry per CDR3 protein. The repertoire holds a few hundred thousand distinct CDR3 sequences, approximately 22% seen once, with around 15% in the top ten. Time point: persistent/refractory GD, antithyroid drugs over 5 years with positive TRAb. The TCR library was prepared using RNA isolated from PBMCs. This clonotype showed up many times. Its antigen is not identified.

This TCR was recovered from a female donor with Graves disease. This chain uses TRBV27 with TRBJ2-7, with D perhaps matching TRBD1 or TRBD2 (5 bases each). The source material was peripheral blood mononuclear cells (PBMCs), sampled when the disease was refractory, from a patient treated with antithyroid drugs. The CDR3 is CASIGWGSHEQYF. In nucleotides, the CDR3 is TGTGCCAGCATAGGCTGGGGGTCCCACGAGCAGTACTTC.